This entry lists 26 T cell receptor beta chains sequenced from one sample in a study of T cell responses to AZD1222 COVID-19 vaccine. Repertoires were generated with immunoSEQ multiplex PCR, while TCRdb's copy carries only in-frame clones and drops some. The sample holds about 150,000 clones, roughly 90% seen once. This specimen consisted of peripheral blood, obtained on day 0 of AZD1222 vaccination. The receptors stem from an adult in good health.

The gene calls are TRBV6-5 and TRBJ2-7; D is perhaps TRBD1 or TRBD2 (5 bases each). V was clipped by 0 bases and J by 2 bases, with 14 bases between them. Germline values: CDR1 MNHEY, CDR2 SVGAGI. The CDR3 is 16 amino acids. Here the CDR3 reads CASSYSEGRIAYEQYF. DNA for the CDR3: TGTGCCAGCAGTTACTCTGAGGGGCGGATAGCCTACGAGCAGTACTTC.

This chain joins TRBV6-2 or TRBV6-3 and TRBJ1-2, with TRBD1 matching over 7 bases. CDR3 length: 13 residues. CDR1 and CDR2 (germline): MNHEY, SVGEGT. V shed 6 bases, J shed 6 bases, and the junction held 7 bases outside the gene matches. CDR3 amino acids: CASSHHRGHGYTF. Here the CDR3 DNA reads TGTGCCAGCAGCCACCACAGGGGACATGGCTACACCTTC.

This sequence joins TRBV11-3 and TRBJ2-2, with D hard to call. V lost 5 bases, J lost 3 bases, and 7 bases lay in between. The CDR3 covers 13 residues. Germline V gene sequence: CDR1 SGHNT, CDR2 YENEEA. CDR3 DNA sequence: TGTGCCAGCAGCCGCCCGGACACCGGGGAGCTGTTTTTT. This translates into CASSRPDTGELFF.

V usage is TRBV4-2 and J usage is TRBJ2-7; 8 bases agree with TRBD1. V was clipped by 4 bases and J by 3 bases; unmatched bases: 8. The CDR3 runs 15 residues. Per the germline V gene, CDR1 is LGHNA and CDR2 is YNFKEQ. The CDR3 coding sequence is TGTGCCAGCAGCCCTATTCGACAGGGGTACTACGAGCAGTACTTC. Its protein product is CASSPIRQGYYEQYF.

The gene calls are TRBV28 and TRBJ1-3; TRBD1 might be the D (6 bases). The V gene's germline CDR1 is MDHEN and CDR2 SYDVKM. The CDR3 runs to 16 residues. V was trimmed by 4 bases and J by 0 bases, leaving 13 bases between them. The CDR3 nucleotides are TGTGCCAGCAGTTCCCTCCAGGGGTTCTCTGGAAACACCATATATTTT. Translation gives CASSSLQGFSGNTIYF.

The rearrangement joins TRBV5-1 to TRBJ2-1, with TRBD2 matching 14 bases. Per the germline V gene, CDR1 is SGHRS and CDR2 is YFSETQ. CDR3 length: 14 residues. V shed 4 bases, J shed 14 bases, and the junction held 8 bases outside the gene matches. The CDR3 coding sequence is TGCGCCAGCAGCACGCAGACTAGCGGGAGGGCGGAGTTCTTC. Protein sequence: CASSTQTSGRAEFF.

This clone was detected a few times. The CDR3 reads CASRGRGNTDTQYF. CDR3 bases: TGCGCCAGCAGAGGGCGGGGGAACACAGATACGCAGTATTTT. The chain recombines TRBV5-1 with TRBJ2-3, with 7 bases matching TRBD2. The CDR3 totals 14 residues. The junction had 5 bases not matched to a gene; V was cut back by 5 bases and J by 2 bases. Germline CDR1 is SGHRS and CDR2 is YFSETQ.

The sample holds a few counts of this clone. V usage is TRBV28 and J usage is TRBJ2-7, with 8 bases that match TRBD1. V was pared by 4 bases and J by 7 bases, with 12 bases of the junction left unmatched. The germline gives CDR1 MDHEN, CDR2 SYDVKM. The CDR3 totals 15 residues. The CDR3 sequence is CASSSRRTGLREQYF. As DNA, the CDR3 is TGTGCCAGCAGTTCCCGGCGGACAGGGTTGCGGGAGCAGTACTTC.

The V gene is TRBV12-3 or TRBV12-4, the J gene TRBJ1-2; perhaps TRBD1 as D (5 bases). The CDR3 extends over 12 amino acids. With 6 bases removed from V and 7 bases from J, the gap between germline ends came to 12 bases. This CDR3 is CASSRDVSGYTF. CDR3 bases: TGTGCCAGCAGCCGGGACGTCAGTGGCTACACCTTC.

This sequence joins TRBV9 and TRBJ2-3; tentative D call: TRBD1 (5 bases). CDR1 and CDR2 from the germline V gene are SGDLS and YYNGEE. V lost 3 bases, J lost 2 bases, and 16 bases lay in between. This CDR3 has 16 amino acids. CDR3 protein: CASSGGQLFFTDTQYF. CDR3 sequence (DNA): TGTGCCAGCAGCGGCGGACAACTCTTCTTCACAGATACGCAGTATTTT.

The V and J genes are TRBV28 and TRBJ1-2; TRBD1 agrees at 7 bases. The CDR3 covers 13 residues. Per germline, CDR1 MDHEN and CDR2 SYDVKM. CDR3 residues: CALRDRVSYGYTF. The CDR3 region has the DNA TGTGCACTGCGGGACAGAGTATCCTATGGCTACACCTTC.

The V call is TRBV14, the J call TRBJ2-3; 10 positions agree with TRBD1. V trimming: 3 bases; J trimming: 6 bases; junction bases outside the gene matches: 6. The CDR3 consists of 15 residues. CDR1 and CDR2 from the germline V gene are SGHDN and FVKESK. The CDR3 region has the DNA TGTGCCAGCAGCCAGCGGACAGGGGGTTCGGATACGCAGTATTTT. Translating it yields CASSQRTGGSDTQYF. The full variable domain, completed using reference TRBV14 and TRBJ2-3, is EAGVTQFPSHSVIEKGQTVTLRCDPISGHDNLYWYRRVMGKEIKFLLHFVKESKQDESGMPNNRFLAERTGGTYSTLKVQPAELEDSGVYFCASSQRTGGSDTQYFGPGTRLTVL.

The rearrangement uses TRBV4-1 and TRBJ2-1, with 8 positions matching TRBD2. J lost 9 bases, V lost 0 bases, and 10 bases had no gene match. The CDR3 spans 16 residues. Germline-derived CDR1 and CDR2 are MGHRA and YSYEKL. The CDR3 here is CASSQDLPGGGVEQFF. CDR3 nucleotides: TGCGCCAGCAGCCAAGACCTTCCGGGAGGGGGAGTTGAGCAGTTCTTC.

The chain combines TRBV4-3 with TRBJ1-1; no clear D. From germline, CDR1 is LGHNA and CDR2 YSLEER. Trimming took 2 bases from V and 0 from J, leaving 13 bases between them. The length of the CDR3 is 16 residues. For the CDR3, the DNA is TGCGCCAGCAGCCAATACGGGGAGTGGATGAACACTGAAGCTTTCTTT. Its protein is CASSQYGEWMNTEAFF.

The chain uses TRBV15 and TRBJ2-7; 9 bases match TRBD1. The length of the CDR3 is 12 residues. V trimming: 9 bases; J trimming: 9 bases; junction bases outside the gene matches: 9. CDR1 and CDR2 (germline): LNHNV, YYDKDF (reference sequence). CDR3 amino acids: CATKDRGPGQYF. CDR3 DNA: TGTGCCACAAAGGACAGGGGCCCGGGGCAGTACTTC. Full variable domain (outside the CDR3, taken from reference TRBV15 and TRBJ2-7): DAMVIQNPRYQVTQFGKPVTLSCSQTLNHNVMYWYQQKSSQAPKLLFHYYDKDFNNEADTPDNFQSRRPNTSFCFLDIRSPGLGDTAMYLCATKDRGPGQYFGPGTRLTVT.

This rearrangement joins TRBV30 to TRBJ2-7; 8 bases agree with TRBD2. Germline CDR1 and CDR2: GTSNPN and SVGIG (reference sequence). The CDR3 has 10 amino acids. CDR3 sequence reads: CGAGVTEQYF. In DNA form, the CDR3 reads TGTGGAGCGGGAGTTACCGAGCAGTACTTC.

V usage is TRBV28 and J usage is TRBJ1-1; TRBD1 might be the D (5 bases). V gave up 1 base and J gave up 4 bases, with 10 bases separating them. The length of the CDR3 is 14 residues. CDR1 MDHEN and CDR2 SYDVKM come from the germline V gene. The CDR3 region is CASSLSGRGTEAFF. The CDR3 nucleotides read TGTGCCAGCAGTTTATCAGGGCGAGGCACTGAAGCTTTCTTT.

This rearrangement joins TRBV6-6 to TRBJ2-3; D tentatively fits TRBD1 or TRBD2 (5 bases each). The germline V and J ends were trimmed by 2 bases and 5 bases, with 17 bases remaining between them. The germline V gene encodes CDR1 MNHNY and CDR2 SVGAGI (reference sequence). The CDR3 totals 16 residues. CDR3 DNA: TGTGCCAGCAGTTACGGAGGCAGGGTCTTGGAAGATACGCAGTATTTT. This translates into CASSYGGRVLEDTQYF.

The CDR3 sequence is CASSQDDGQGAFIEAFF. The CDR3 DNA sequence: TGCGCCAGCAGCCAAGATGATGGACAGGGGGCTTTCATCGAAGCTTTCTTT. The chain links TRBV4-1 to TRBJ1-1, with 11 nucleotides matching TRBD1. Germline V gene sequence: CDR1 MGHRA, CDR2 YSYEKL. The CDR3 is made up of 17 amino acids. J was trimmed by 8 bases and V by 0 bases; bases with no gene match: 11.

The CDR3 here is CASSPWANQETQYF. Here the CDR3 DNA reads TGCGCCAGCAGCCCTTGGGCCAACCAAGAGACCCAGTACTTC. This chain connects TRBV4-3 to TRBJ2-5; D gene unclear. Germline CDR1 reads LGHNA; CDR2 reads YSLEER. The CDR3 contains 14 residues. V was pared by 4 bases and J by 0 bases, with 9 bases between.

The chain couples TRBV7-9 to TRBJ1-6, with a possible D match to TRBD1 (5 bases). With 2 bases removed from V and 6 bases from J, the gap between germline ends came to 11 bases. Germline V CDR1 and CDR2: SEHNR, FQNEAQ (reference sequence). The CDR3 sequence is 15 residues long. The CDR3 here is CASSLTDGTNSPLHF. The CDR3 DNA reads TGTGCCAGCAGCTTAACAGACGGGACTAATTCACCCCTCCACTTT.

The chain employs TRBV9 and TRBJ2-2, with D possibly TRBD1 on 6 matching bases. CDR1 is SGDLS and CDR2 is YYNGEE in the germline V gene. The V gene lost 4 bases and the J gene lost 2 bases, with 12 bases spanning the gap. The CDR3 runs to 15 residues. As DNA, the CDR3 is TGTGCCAGCAGCAAAGGGACAATTAACACCGGGGAGCTGTTTTTT. Its translation is CASSKGTINTGELFF.

This rearrangement joins TRBV5-1 to TRBJ2-5; tentatively, D is TRBD1 or TRBD2 (5 bases each). Trimming cost V 0 bases and J 4 bases, with 13 bases left between them. This CDR3 comprises 15 residues. Germline CDR1 and CDR2: SGHRS and YFSETQ. The CDR3 is CASSLVDPGGETQYF. CDR3 bases: TGCGCCAGCAGCTTGGTGGACCCTGGGGGAGAGACCCAGTACTTC.

This chain uses TRBV5-1 with TRBJ1-2; tentative D call: TRBD1 (6 bases). Germline loops: CDR1 SGHRS, CDR2 YFSETQ. The CDR3 covers 14 residues. With 4 bases removed from V and 8 bases from J, the gap between germline ends came to 18 bases. CDR3 region: CASSVLTGHEGYTF. The DNA for the CDR3 is TGCGCCAGCAGCGTACTGACAGGTCATGAGGGCTACACCTTC.

The chain is built from TRBV24-1 and TRBJ2-3, with 8 positions matching TRBD2. The CDR3 is 14 amino acids. The junction had 10 bases not matched to a gene; V was cut back by 9 bases and J by 6 bases. The germline V gene has CDR1 KGHDR and CDR2 SFDVKD. CDR3 in amino acids: CATGAGVQADTQYF. In nucleotides, the CDR3 is TGTGCCACCGGAGCGGGAGTACAAGCCGATACGCAGTATTTT.

Concerning this clone: An end of the junction does not agree with germline; a read error may underlie this. The rearrangement joins TRBV4-3 to TRBJ1-1; a possible D gene is TRBD1 (5 bases). In germline, CDR1 is LGHNA, CDR2 YSLEER. This CDR3 comprises 12 residues. The CDR3 region has the DNA TGCGCCAGCAGCCAAGAGGAGGGACTCCGATCGTTT. This gives the protein CASSQEEGLRSF.